The sequence of this TCR beta chain was determined in a study of blood T cell repertoires in COVID-19. Germline values: CDR1 SEHNR, CDR2 FQNEAQ (reference sequence). The trim removed 5 bases at V and 4 bases at J, leaving 1 base unmatched. The CDR3 contains 13 residues. Per the authors' pipeline: Quantification of nucleated cells was approximated via reference gene primer amplification. Profiling relied on immunoSEQ multiplex PCR, and the TCRdb table lists in-frame clones only, not all of them. V and J calls and clone size are as listed in that table; D and trimming were resolved from the DNA. The table lists 150,000 or so clones, approximately 86% of them singletons.

This receptor was identified in a man between 60 and 75 years old with COVID-19, enrolled during active disease. Sequenced: peripheral blood. The chain joins TRBV7-9 to TRBJ1-1, with 10 nucleotides matching TRBD1. The CDR3 sequence is CASSDRGPTEAFF. The DNA of the CDR3 is TGTGCCAGCAGCGACAGGGGGCCCACTGAAGCTTTCTTT. Together with reference TRBV7-9 and TRBJ1-1, the CDR3 gives the full variable domain: DTGVSQNPRHKITKRGQNVTFRCDPISEHNRLYWYRQTLGQGPEFLTYFQNEAQLEKSRLLSDRFSAERPKGSFSTLEIQRTEQGDSAMYLCASSDRGPTEAFFGQGTRLTVV.